The 10 T cell receptor beta chains reported below all come from one sample, sequenced in a study of graft-versus-host responses after intestinal transplantation. Graft tissue was processed to release intraepithelial and lamina propria lymphocytes. TCRdb's table, derived via immunoSEQ multiplex PCR, lists solely in-frame clones and lacks some. The data hold some 40,000 clones, with 87% observed a single time. Sequencing was performed on ileum tissue, taken almost 210 days after intestinal transplant. The source is a human patient who received an intestinal transplant, so some T cells may come from the graft donor.

V gene TRBV10-3 combines with J gene TRBJ2-5, with no clear D. The DNA end is more similar to TRBJ2-7, so the J call may be wrong. The CDR3 sequence is 12 residues long. Germline values: CDR1 ENHRY, CDR2 SYGVKD. CDR3 bases: TGTGCCATCAGTGGGGCGCCTTACGAGCAGTACTTC. Protein sequence: CAISGAPYEQYF.

The CDR3 DNA reads as TGTGCTAGTGGGGCGGTGAACACTGAAGCTTTCTTT. Translating gives CASGAVNTEAFF. The chain uses TRBV12-5 and TRBJ1-1; D is ambiguous. CDR3 length: 12 residues. Per germline, CDR1 LGHNT and CDR2 FRNRAP. Trimming shortened V by 6 bases and J by 0 bases, and 5 bases separated the two germline ends.

The chain uses TRBV27 and TRBJ2-1, with D possibly called TRBD1 or TRBD2 (6 bases each). There are 15 residues in the CDR3. V lost 7 bases to trimming and J lost 8 bases, with 21 bases between them. Germline CDR1 reads MNHEY; CDR2 reads SMNVEV (reference sequence). Written as DNA, the CDR3 is TGTGCCAGCACTTCCCCAGGGGCGGGGTGGGATGAGCAGTTCTTC. It encodes CASTSPGAGWDEQFF.

The chain combines TRBV2 with TRBJ2-7; tentatively, D is TRBD2 (6 bases). The CDR3 totals 13 residues. The V and J ends lost 7 bases and 0 bases respectively, with 10 bases between them. The germline gives CDR1 SNHLY, CDR2 FYNNEI. The CDR3 loop is CASTTGDSYEQYF. Written as DNA, the CDR3 is TGTGCCAGCACAACGGGAGACTCCTACGAGCAGTACTTC.

This clone was counted once. The genes are TRBV7-9 and TRBJ1-5; D is possibly TRBD1 (5 bases). Trimming pared 5 bases from V and 2 bases from J, leaving 10 bases between. The length of the CDR3 is 14 residues. CDR1 and CDR2 from the germline V gene are SEHNR and FQNEAQ (reference sequence). The CDR3 region is CASSREGRNQPQHF. CDR3 bases: TGTGCCAGCAGCCGGGAGGGGCGCAATCAGCCCCAGCATTTT.

The CDR3 loop reads CASSLGLKETQYF. As DNA, the CDR3 is TGTGCCAGCAGTTTAGGATTAAAAGAGACCCAGTACTTC. The chain uses TRBV28 and TRBJ2-5; D uncertain. The CDR3 runs to 13 residues. Trimming took 2 bases from V and 3 from J, leaving 7 bases between them. Germline V gene sequence: CDR1 MDHEN, CDR2 SYDVKM.

The V gene is TRBV6-5, the J gene TRBJ2-4; tentatively, D is TRBD1 or TRBD2 (6 bases each). The germline V and J ends were trimmed by 7 bases and 1 base, with 11 bases remaining between them. This CDR3 is 14 amino acids long. Germline V gene data show CDR1 as MNHEY and CDR2 as SVGAGI. The CDR3 loop is CASMRGDAKNIQYF. CDR3 DNA: TGTGCCAGCATGAGGGGGGACGCCAAAAACATTCAGTACTTC.

CDR3 DNA sequence: TGTGCCAGCAGCTTGATGCCAGGGGCTTCCTCTGGAAACACCATATATTTT. Protein: CASSLMPGASSGNTIYF. V and J are TRBV5-8 and TRBJ1-3; D perhaps matches TRBD1 (6 bases). The CDR3 is made up of 17 amino acids. Germline values: CDR1 SGHTS, CDR2 YDEGEE. V dropped 1 base and J dropped 0 bases, with 14 bases sitting between them.

This clone showed up just once. The chain uses TRBV9 and TRBJ2-1; the match to TRBD2 covers 10 bases. Germline-derived CDR1 and CDR2 are SGDLS and YYNGEE. CDR3 length equals 18 residues. V trimming: 3 bases; J trimming: 2 bases; junction bases outside the gene matches: 11. The CDR3: CASSAVHLAGDPYNEQFF. CDR3 coding DNA: TGTGCCAGCAGCGCCGTACATCTAGCGGGGGACCCCTACAATGAGCAGTTCTTC.

The rearrangement links TRBV5-1 to TRBJ2-6; 9 nucleotides align to TRBD1. The ends lost 2 bases at V and 0 bases at J; junction bases unmatched: 9. The V gene's germline CDR1 is SGHRS and CDR2 YFSETQ. This CDR3 comprises 19 residues. The CDR3 DNA reads as TGCGCCAGCAGCTTCGCCGCCGGGACAGGGAGCTCTGGGGCCAACGTCCTGACTTTC. It specifies CASSFAAGTGSSGANVLTF.